This entry features one TCR beta chain sequence. The antigen is unknown. The data are from a study of blood T cells in healthy people across ages. Study-wide findings and caveats: Comparison with aged donors showed that long-lived donors had more naive CD4+ cells and higher diversity.

CDR3 length: 18 residues. Germline CDR1 reads SGHKS; CDR2 reads YYEKEE (reference sequence). V gave up 2 bases and J gave up 8 bases; unmatched junction bases: 21. Alongside a J-beta primer mix, a sample-barcoded 5' primer served in a second PCR lasting roughly 7 to 11 cycles. Tagging of each cDNA molecule was performed by a template-switch adaptor with 12 random nucleotides. One entry per CDR3 protein, called by TCRdb with MiXCR from the 5' RACE reads. Counted here are under 950,000 distinct CDR3 sequences, 22% occurring once; the ten biggest clones make up roughly 22%. The sample consisted of blood. The clonotype originates from a man between 65 and 85 years old in good health. This sequence joins TRBV5-5 and TRBJ2-5, with 7 bases that match TRBD1. The CDR3 is CASSFSHRGPAAWDTQYF. The CDR3 DNA follows: TGTGCCAGCAGCTTTAGCCACAGGGGCCCTGCTGCTTGGGATACCCAGTACTTC.